This TCR beta chain is from a study of shared T cell receptors in the human thymus. Measured with immunoSEQ multiplex PCR; TCRdb has only the in-frame clones, and not every one. The sample contains 600,000 or so clones, 70% to 90% of which appear only once. Germline V gene lookup returns CDR1 SGHDT and CDR2 YYEEEE. Losses at the gene ends were 4 bases for V and 6 bases for J; bases not matched to a gene: 6. This CDR3 has 15 residues. This clone was detected a few times. These records were also assigned to another study, of human thymus T cells.

Sequenced material: thymocytes. The receptor was isolated from a boy under two years old with a congenital heart defect. V is TRBV5-6 and J is TRBJ1-4, with 10 bases aligning to TRBD1. The DNA of the CDR3 is TGTGCCAGCAGCCCGACAGGGACAGGGGATGAAAAACTGTTTTTT. Its protein is CASSPTGTGDEKLFF.